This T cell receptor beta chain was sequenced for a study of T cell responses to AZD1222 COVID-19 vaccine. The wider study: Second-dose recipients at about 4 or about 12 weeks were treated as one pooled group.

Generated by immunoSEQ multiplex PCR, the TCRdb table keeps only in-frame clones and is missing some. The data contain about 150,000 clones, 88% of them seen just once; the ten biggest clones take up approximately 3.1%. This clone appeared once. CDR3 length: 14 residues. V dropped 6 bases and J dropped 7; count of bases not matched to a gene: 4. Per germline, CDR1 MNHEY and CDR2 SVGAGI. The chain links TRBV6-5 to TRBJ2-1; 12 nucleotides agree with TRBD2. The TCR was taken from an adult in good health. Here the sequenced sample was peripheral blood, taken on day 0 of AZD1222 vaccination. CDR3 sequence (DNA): TGTGCCAGCAGAACTAGCGGGGGGCCGAATGAGCAGTTCTTC. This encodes CASRTSGGPNEQFF.